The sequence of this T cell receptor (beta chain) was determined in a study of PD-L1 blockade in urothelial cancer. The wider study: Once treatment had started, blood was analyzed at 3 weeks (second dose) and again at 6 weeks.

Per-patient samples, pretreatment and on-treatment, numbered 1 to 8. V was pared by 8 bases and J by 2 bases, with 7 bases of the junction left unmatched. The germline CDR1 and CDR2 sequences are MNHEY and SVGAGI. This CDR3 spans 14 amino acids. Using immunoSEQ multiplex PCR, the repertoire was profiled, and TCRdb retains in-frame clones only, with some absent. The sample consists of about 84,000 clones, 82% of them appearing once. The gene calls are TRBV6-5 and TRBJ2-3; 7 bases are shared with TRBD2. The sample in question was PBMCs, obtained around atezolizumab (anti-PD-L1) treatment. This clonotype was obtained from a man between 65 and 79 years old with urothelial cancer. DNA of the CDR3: TGTGCCAGCGGCAAAGCGGGGTACACAGATACGCAGTATTTT. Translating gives CASGKAGYTDTQYF.